This T cell receptor beta chain derives from a study of Ad26.COV2.S vaccination and SARS-CoV-2 variants. Study overall: Once, or twice with 56 days between doses, Ad26.COV2.S was given intramuscularly.

The CDR3 runs 15 residues. In germline, CDR1 is LNHDA, CDR2 SQIVND (reference sequence). Trimming took 0 bases from V and 3 from J; bases not matched to a gene: 5. Study-wide findings and caveats: Placebo recipients and vaccine recipients were similar in non-spike TCR breadth.

Of note for this clone: The antigen is undetermined.

Method: immunoSEQ multiplex PCR; TCRdb's copy keeps in-frame clones and lacks some. The table records 440,000 or so clones, roughly 90% of them present only once. The treatment: about 20 received Ad26.COV2.S at low or high dose, single or two shots; about 5 received placebo; per-sample allocation not given. Vaccine and placebo recipients were sampled on day 63 after the first injection. A Boston adult aged 18-55 years was the donor. The specimen comprised peripheral blood, sampled in a trial of Ad26.COV2.S vaccine versus placebo. The J gene is TRBJ2-7, the V gene TRBV19, with 7 bases lining up with TRBD1. This clonotype originated in a person aged 18-65 years who received the Ad26.COV2.S COVID-19 vaccine or a placebo. The DNA of the CDR3 is TGTGCCAGTAGTATAGAAACAGGGGAGTTCTACGAGCAGTACTTC. The encoded protein is CASSIETGEFYEQYF.